These 15 T cell receptor beta chains share one sample of origin, sequenced in a study of blood T cell repertoires in COVID-19. Libraries were prepared by immunoSEQ multiplex PCR; TCRdb keeps only in-frame clonotypes and omits some of them. The sample has more than 200,000 clones, about 91% seen once. Sequencing was performed on peripheral blood. These receptors came from a man older than 75 with acute or convalescent COVID-19.

The chain carries TRBV29-1 and TRBJ2-4; 7 bases line up with TRBD1. Germline CDR1 reads SQVTM; CDR2 reads ANQGSEA. The CDR3 totals 14 residues. J gave up 2 bases and V 4 bases, and 5 bases lay outside the gene matches. CDR3 coding DNA: TGCAGCGTTGCCACAGGGGTGTCCAAAAACATTCAGTACTTC. Translating it yields CSVATGVSKNIQYF.

The chain links TRBV13 to TRBJ2-2; 8 nucleotides match TRBD2. The CDR3 covers 15 residues. Germline loops: CDR1 PRHDT, CDR2 FYEKMQ (reference sequence). The J segment lost 7 bases and the V segment lost 5 bases, leaving 9 bases of the junction unmatched. CDR3 nucleotide sequence: TGTGCCAGCAGCCCACATAGCGGGGAAAACGGGGAGCTGTTTTTT. Residues: CASSPHSGENGELFF.

The V gene is TRBV11-2, the J gene TRBJ2-3; 10 bases match TRBD2. The CDR3 has 19 amino acids. The germline V gene encodes CDR1 SGHAT and CDR2 FQNNGV. With 5 bases clipped from V and 3 bases from J, the junction kept 17 bases outside the gene matches. The CDR3 DNA is TGTGCCAGCAGCCCAAGGCTAGCGGGGGCCCCCGGTATGACAGATACGCAGTATTTT. This encodes CASSPRLAGAPGMTDTQYF.

The rearrangement links TRBV19 to TRBJ1-3, with TRBD1 as a possible D gene (5 bases). The CDR3 sequence is 17 residues long. The germline gives CDR1 LNHDA, CDR2 SQIVND (reference sequence). Trimming cost V 5 bases and J 0 bases, with 17 bases left between them. The CDR3 loop reads CASSAPTVPRSGNTIYF. The CDR3 DNA is TGTGCCAGTAGTGCCCCGACAGTACCCCGCTCTGGAAACACCATATATTTT.

The chain combines TRBV5-4 with TRBJ2-7, with a possible D match to TRBD1 (7 bases). CDR3 length: 16 residues. The germline V gene has CDR1 SGHNT and CDR2 YYREEE (reference sequence). Deletions cut 0 bases from V and 6 bases from J, with 19 bases between. CDR3 sequence reads: CASSLAQQGIAAEQYF. CDR3 DNA: TGTGCCAGCAGCTTGGCCCAACAGGGGATAGCGGCCGAGCAGTACTTC. The whole variable domain, remainder taken from reference TRBV5-4 and TRBJ2-7, is ETGVTQSPTHLIKTRGQQVTLRCSSQSGHNTVSWYQQALGQGPQFIFQYYREEENGRGNFPPRFSGLQFPNYSSELNVNALELDDSALYLCASSLAQQGIAAEQYFGPGTRLTVT.

The rearrangement joins TRBV5-1 to TRBJ2-2, with no clear D. The CDR3 is 15 residues long. The germline V and J ends were trimmed by 0 bases and 1 base, with 7 bases remaining between them. CDR1 and CDR2 (germline): SGHRS, YFSETQ. The CDR3 region is CASSLGPGNTGELFF. The CDR3 DNA reads TGCGCCAGCAGCTTGGGGCCAGGGAACACCGGGGAGCTGTTTTTT.

This clone turned up a few times. V usage is TRBV5-4 and J usage is TRBJ2-5; 12 bases align to TRBD2. CDR3 length: 16 residues. The ends lost 4 bases at V and 2 bases at J; junction bases unmatched: 6. Looked up from germline, CDR1 is SGHNT and CDR2 is YYREEE (reference sequence). CDR3 amino acids: CASSPELAGGQETQYF. The CDR3 nucleotides read TGTGCCAGCAGCCCCGAGCTAGCGGGAGGGCAAGAGACCCAGTACTTC.

The genes are TRBV7-6 and TRBJ2-2, with D perhaps TRBD2 (5 bases). The CDR3 is 16 residues long. Germline loops: CDR1 SGHVS, CDR2 FNYEAQ. V gave up 5 bases and J gave up 2 bases, with 15 bases separating them. Here the CDR3 DNA reads TGTGCCAGCAGCCCGCCGGGGTCCTATAACACCGGGGAGCTGTTTTTT. Protein sequence: CASSPPGSYNTGELFF.

The rearrangement uses TRBV7-9 and TRBJ2-7; D is ambiguous. Germline CDR1 SEHNR, CDR2 FQNEAQ (reference sequence). V dropped 6 bases and J dropped 1 base, with 4 bases sitting between them. This CDR3 is built from 11 residues. The CDR3 spells CASRSSYEQYF. Written as DNA, the CDR3 is TGTGCCAGCAGGTCGTCCTACGAGCAGTACTTC.

In DNA, the CDR3 is TGTGCCAGTAGTAGATACACTGACAGGGGCCTAGGGAATGAGCAGTTCTTC. This translates into CASSRYTDRGLGNEQFF. The chain has TRBV19 and TRBJ2-1; 8 nucleotides align to TRBD1. V lost 4 bases and J lost 7; bases outside the gene matches: 15. The CDR3 consists of 17 residues. Per the germline V gene, CDR1 is LNHDA and CDR2 is SQIVND (reference sequence).

The rearrangement joins TRBV21-1 to TRBJ2-7; the table's D gene call, TRBD1, was not cross checked with the DNA. TRBV21-1 is a pseudogene. The CDR3 sequence is 16 residues long. The CDR3 is CASSANGPKTGDEQYF. CDR3 in DNA: TGTGCCAGCAGCGCTAATGGGCCTAAGACCGGCGACGAGCAGTACTTC.

The V call is TRBV7-3, the J call TRBJ2-1; 10 bases agree with TRBD2. Germline V gene lookup returns CDR1 SGHTA and CDR2 FQGTGA. The CDR3 is 16 residues long. V lost 1 base to trimming and J lost 4 bases; unmatched junction nucleotides: 4. CDR3 sequence reads: CASSLRPSGSYNEQFF. The CDR3 bases are TGTGCCAGCAGCTTAAGGCCTAGCGGGAGTTACAATGAGCAGTTCTTC.

This chain connects TRBV12-5 to TRBJ2-4, with 10 bases identical to TRBD2. With V trimmed by 5 bases and J by 1 base, 11 bases remained unmatched. Germline lookup yields CDR1 LGHNT and CDR2 FRNRAP. The CDR3 loop spans 18 amino acids. CDR3 in amino acids: CASGPSIAGGRAKNIQYF. In DNA form, the CDR3 reads TGTGCTAGTGGTCCCAGCATAGCGGGGGGAAGGGCCAAAAACATTCAGTACTTC. The whole variable domain, filled in from reference TRBV12-5 and TRBJ2-4, reads DARVTQTPRHKVTEMGQEVTMRCQPILGHNTVFWYRQTMMQGLELLAYFRNRAPLDDSGMPKDRFSAEMPDATLATLKIQPSEPRDSAVYFCASGPSIAGGRAKNIQYFGAGTRLSVL.

The chain carries TRBV25-1 and TRBJ2-7, with D tentatively TRBD1 (5 bases). The V gene lost 1 base and the J gene lost 3 bases, with 13 bases spanning the gap. The CDR3 totals 15 residues. The germline gives CDR1 MGHDK, CDR2 SYGVNS. CDR3 DNA: TGTGCCAGCAGTGAATTGATGCCAGGGCGCTACGAGCAGTACTTC. Translating gives CASSELMPGRYEQYF.

As for this clone: This CDR3 is also generated by other DNA sequences in the sample. J is TRBJ2-7 and V is TRBV4-1, with D possibly being TRBD1 (5 bases). CDR1 and CDR2 from the germline V gene are MGHRA and YSYEKL. Deletions cut 1 base from V and 6 bases from J, with 16 bases between. The CDR3 is made up of 15 amino acids. CDR3 residues: CASSQGQGNIGEQYF. The CDR3 DNA reads TGCGCCAGCAGCCAAGGGCAGGGCAATATCGGCGAGCAGTACTTC.